This TCR beta chain was captured by sequencing in a study of shared clonotypes between healthy human individuals. Study context: Sampling drew on donors who were two women and a few men aged 18 to 49. Whole-study results and caveats: Naive subsets usually exceeded memory subsets in estimated richness.

This clone has a handful of counts. Its specificity is unknown. The same CDR3 arises from other DNA sequences in this sample as well. The CDR3 runs 15 residues. Germline V gene sequence: CDR1 LGHNA, CDR2 YSLEER. With 0 bases removed from V and 3 bases from J, the gap between germline ends came to 10 bases. Assay runs were performed at deep level. Only in-frame clones appear in the TCRdb table, and some are missing; sequencing was by immunoSEQ multiplex PCR. Among approximately 980,000 clones listed, around three quarters were seen once. The sample consisted of memory CD4+ T cells sorted from blood. The subset is: CD45RA-negative fraction. The chain carries TRBV4-3 and TRBJ2-3; the D is unclear. The sequence was obtained from a man between 18 and 29 years old in good health. CDR3 loop: CASSQDALGTDTQYF. CDR3 in DNA: TGCGCCAGCAGCCAAGATGCCTTGGGGACAGATACGCAGTATTTT.